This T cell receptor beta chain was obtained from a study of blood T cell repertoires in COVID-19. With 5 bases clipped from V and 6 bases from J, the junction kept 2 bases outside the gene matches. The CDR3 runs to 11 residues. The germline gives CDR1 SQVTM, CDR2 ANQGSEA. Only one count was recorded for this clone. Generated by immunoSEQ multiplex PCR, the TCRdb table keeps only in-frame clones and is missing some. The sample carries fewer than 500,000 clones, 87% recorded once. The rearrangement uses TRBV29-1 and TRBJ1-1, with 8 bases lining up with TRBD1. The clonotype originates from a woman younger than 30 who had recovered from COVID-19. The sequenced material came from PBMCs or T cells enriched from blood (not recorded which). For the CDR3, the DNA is TGCAGCGTTAACAGGGGGTCTGAAGCTTTCTTT. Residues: CSVNRGSEAFF.